The clone carrying this TCR beta chain was observed once. CDR1 is MNHEY, CDR2 SVGEGT, per germline. V was cut by 2 bases and J by 2 bases, with 13 bases left in between. The CDR3 is 15 amino acids. The second PCR ran roughly 7 to 11 cycles with a sample-barcoded 5' primer and J-beta primers. TCRdb used MiXCR to reprocess the 5' RACE reads, holding one entry per CDR3 protein. The sample shows about 780,000 distinct CDR3 sequences, approximately 59% of them seen only once. No fewer than 7 million PBMCs went into each sample. The data belong to a study of blood T cells in healthy people across ages. Sequencing was carried out using blood. This chain connects TRBV6-2 or TRBV6-3 to TRBJ2-7; D possibly corresponds to TRBD2 (6 bases). This receptor was obtained from a man aged 30 to 45 in good health. This CDR3 reads CASSYARGGPYEQYF. The CDR3 nucleotides are TGTGCCAGCAGTTACGCGAGGGGAGGACCCTACGAGCAGTACTTC.